This TCR beta chain was obtained from a study of CD8+CD57+ T cells in acquired aplastic anemia. Genomic DNA acted as the template from which TCR beta VDJ combination and CDR3 sequence profiling were carried out. TCRdb used MiXCR to reprocess the reads, holding one entry per CDR3 protein. The sample lists under 200,000 distinct CDR3 sequences, about three fifths occurring once. This clonotype has more than one count but fewer than ten. Trimming took 0 bases from V and 3 from J; bases not matched to a gene: 5. CDR1 SEHNR and CDR2 FQNEAQ come from the germline V gene (reference sequence). The CDR3 extends over 17 amino acids.

This rearrangement joins TRBV7-9 to TRBJ2-1; 10 bases fit TRBD2. Sequencing input: sorted CD4+, CD8+, or CD8+CD57+ T cells (not recorded which) from PBMCs. This receptor was obtained from a human donor in good health. CDR3 DNA: TGTGCCAGCAGCTTAGCGGCTAGCGGGAGCAGCTACAATGAGCAGTTCTTC. It translates to CASSLAASGSSYNEQFF.